A single sample gave rise to the 11 T cell receptor beta chains below, sequenced in a study of CD8 T cells in Susac syndrome. RNA was extracted with the RNeasy kit, and a quantity of about 0.45 to 1 ug was reverse transcribed using random hexamers. MiXCR was run by TCRdb on the immunoSEQ multiplex PCR reads, yielding one entry per CDR3 protein. The table records 100,000 to 150,000 distinct CDR3 sequences, around 94% of them present only once. Sample: CD8+ T cells from PBMCs. Receptors originate from a human donor with Susac syndrome.

The chain links TRBV4-2 to TRBJ1-3; the match to TRBD1 covers 7 bases. Germline V gene lookup returns CDR1 LGHNA and CDR2 YNFKEQ. With 3 bases clipped from V and 0 bases from J, the junction kept 5 bases outside the gene matches. This CDR3 contains 16 residues. The CDR3 protein is CASSQGQISSGNTIYF. CDR3 sequence (DNA): TGTGCCAGCAGCCAGGGACAGATAAGCTCTGGAAACACCATATATTTT.

V and J are TRBV28 and TRBJ1-4; no firm D call. V was shortened by 5 bases and J by 0 bases, with 13 bases between the two germline ends. The germline CDR1 and CDR2 sequences are MDHEN and SYDVKM. This CDR3 is built from 16 residues. The CDR3 nucleotides read TGTGCCAGCAGTAGCCCCCGGGAGTCAACTAATGAAAAACTGTTTTTT. This sequence encodes CASSSPRESTNEKLFF. Variable domain in full (rest from reference TRBV28 and TRBJ1-4): DVKVTQSSRYLVKRTGEKVFLECVQDMDHENMFWYRQDPGLGLRLIYFSYDVKMKEKGDIPEGYSVSREKKERFSLILESASTNQTSMYLCASSSPRESTNEKLFFGSGTQLSVL.

The table lists this clonotype with a count of one. The chain has TRBV3-1 and TRBJ2-1; D is ambiguous. Germline V gene lookup returns CDR1 LGHDT and CDR2 YNNKEL (reference sequence). Between the trimmed V and J ends, which lost 1 base and 2 bases, there was a span of 12 bases. The length of the CDR3 is 16 residues. The CDR3 sequence is CASSQGIGMTYNEQFF. In DNA form, the CDR3 reads TGTGCCAGCAGCCAAGGGATAGGGATGACCTACAATGAGCAGTTCTTC.

The chain links TRBV11-2 to TRBJ2-5, with 11 nucleotides matching TRBD1. The germline V gene has CDR1 SGHAT and CDR2 FQNNGV. This CDR3 contains 17 residues. Trimming removed 4 bases from V and 3 bases from J; junction bases left unmatched: 10. The CDR3, as DNA: TGTGCCAGCAGCTCGACGGGGGACAGGGGGGAAGAAGAGACCCAGTACTTC. Encoded protein: CASSSTGDRGEEETQYF.

The chain combines TRBV5-1 with TRBJ2-5; D ambiguous. Germline CDR1 is SGHRS and CDR2 is YFSETQ. Trimming removed 1 base from V and 4 bases from J, with 5 bases in between. The CDR3 spans 12 residues. CDR3 DNA: TGCGCCAGCAGCTTGTCCAGAGAGACCCAGTACTTC. Its translation is CASSLSRETQYF.

V is TRBV7-6 and J is TRBJ2-7; 9 bases fit TRBD1. The CDR3 loop spans 15 amino acids. Germline assignment: CDR1 SGHVS and CDR2 FNYEAQ. With V trimmed by 5 bases and J by 2 bases, 7 bases remained unmatched. The CDR3 is CASSSGTGIPYEQYF. The CDR3, as DNA: TGTGCCAGCAGCAGCGGGACAGGGATACCCTACGAGCAGTACTTC. The full variable domain, in which reference TRBV7-6 and TRBJ2-7 provide the parts outside the CDR3, is GAGVSQSPRYKVTKRGQDVALRCDPISGHVSLYWYRQALGQGPEFLTYFNYEAQQDKSGLPNDRFSAERPEGSISTLTIQRTEQRDSAMYRCASSSGTGIPYEQYFGPGTRLTVT.

The J gene is TRBJ2-7, the V gene TRBV28; D remains ambiguous. The length of the CDR3 is 14 residues. With 5 bases removed from V and 3 bases from J, the gap between germline ends came to 14 bases. The germline V gene encodes CDR1 MDHEN and CDR2 SYDVKM. This CDR3 is CASSLPVGGYEQYF. The CDR3 DNA reads as TGTGCCAGCAGTCTCCCGGTGGGCGGCTACGAGCAGTACTTC.

The chain couples TRBV27 to TRBJ1-5; TRBD1 matches at 7 bases. Germline V lookup: CDR1 MNHEY, CDR2 SMNVEV (reference sequence). V shed 1 base and J 5 bases; nucleotides not matched to a gene: 2. CDR3 length: 14 amino acids. The CDR3 sequence: CASSLLGGDQPQHF. The CDR3 DNA follows: TGTGCCAGCAGTTTATTAGGGGGCGATCAGCCCCAGCATTTT.

V gene TRBV11-2 combines with J gene TRBJ2-2; TRBD1 is a possible D gene (5 bases). V lost 1 base to trimming and J lost 6 bases, with 9 bases between them. This CDR3 comprises 14 residues. The germline CDR1 and CDR2 sequences are SGHAT and FQNNGV. The CDR3 loop is CASSLAGKPGELFF. The CDR3 DNA sequence: TGTGCCAGCAGCTTAGCAGGGAAACCCGGGGAGCTGTTTTTT.

The chain employs TRBV12-3 or TRBV12-4 and TRBJ2-7; D might be TRBD1 or TRBD2, each matching 5 bases. The V end was cut by 6 bases, the J end by 0 bases, with 9 bases between. This CDR3 has 13 amino acids. The CDR3 region has the DNA TGTGCCAGCAGGGCAGGGAGCTCCTACGAGCAGTACTTC. Amino acid sequence: CASRAGSSYEQYF.

This chain links TRBV12-5 with TRBJ2-7; D not resolved. The CDR3 spans 12 residues. The germline V gene encodes CDR1 LGHNT and CDR2 FRNRAP. The ends were cut back, 7 bases at V and 4 bases at J, with 11 bases in the middle. CDR3 DNA: TGTGCTAGTGCCCGACGGAGATACGAGCAGTACTTC. Translation gives CASARRRYEQYF.